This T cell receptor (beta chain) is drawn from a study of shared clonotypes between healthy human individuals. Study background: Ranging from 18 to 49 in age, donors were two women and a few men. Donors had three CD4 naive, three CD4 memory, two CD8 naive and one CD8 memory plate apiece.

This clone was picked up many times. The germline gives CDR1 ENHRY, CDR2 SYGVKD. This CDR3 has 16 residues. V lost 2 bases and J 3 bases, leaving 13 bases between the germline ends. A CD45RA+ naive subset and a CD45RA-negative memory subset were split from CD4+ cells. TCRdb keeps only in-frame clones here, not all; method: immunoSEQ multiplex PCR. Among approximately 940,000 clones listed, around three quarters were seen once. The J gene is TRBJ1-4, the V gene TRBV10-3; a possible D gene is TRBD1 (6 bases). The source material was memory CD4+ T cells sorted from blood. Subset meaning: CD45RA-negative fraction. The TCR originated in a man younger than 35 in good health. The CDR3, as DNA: TGTGCCATCAGTGAGGGTGGGGGGCGTCCTAATGAAAAACTGTTTTTT. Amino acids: CAISEGGGRPNEKLFF.